The 17 T cell receptor beta chains below come from one sample, sequenced in a study of Tregs in tolerant kidney transplant recipients (dated by TCRdb to 2018 to 2020). Library preparation used the immunoSEQ multiplex PCR assay. Entries here come from immuneACCESS through TCRdb and include only in-frame sequences with V and J called. Some clones fail to appear in such tables; in the studies checked, an unresolved V gene covers under half of the shortfall, and the cause of the remainder is unknown. The sample records more than 60,000 clones, approximately 91% of which are singletons. The ten largest clones take up approximately 0.39% of the sample. The sample's time point label, decoded: blood sample drawn before combined kidney and bone marrow transplant. This sample comprised CD4+ T cells from blood, obtained before the transplant. Every receptor here comes from a human donor who received a combined kidney and bone marrow transplant.

The chain has TRBV5-1 and TRBJ2-3; 9 bases line up with TRBD2. CDR1 and CDR2 from the germline V gene are SGHRS and YFSETQ. The CDR3 is 15 residues long. The trim removed 7 bases at V and 6 bases at J, leaving 12 bases unmatched. The CDR3 DNA reads TGCGCCAGCGGGGCTAGCGGGAATGGGGCGGATACGCAGTATTTT. Translation: CASGASGNGADTQYF.

The chain has TRBV19 and TRBJ1-5; the D gene is possibly TRBD1 (6 bases). The CDR3 runs 17 residues. Deletions cut 3 bases from V and 4 bases from J, with 19 bases between. Germline V lookup: CDR1 LNHDA, CDR2 SQIVND (reference sequence). The CDR3 loop reads CASSIRDRRAWNQPQHF. CDR3 nucleotide sequence: TGTGCCAGTAGTATCCGCGACAGGAGAGCTTGGAATCAGCCCCAGCATTTT. The full variable domain, with the rest looked up from reference TRBV19 and TRBJ1-5, is DGGITQSPKYLFRKEGQNVTLSCEQNLNHDAMYWYRQDPGQGLRLIYYSQIVNDFQKGDIAEGYSVSREKKESFPLTVTSAQKNPTAFYLCASSIRDRRAWNQPQHFGDGTRLSIL.

This clone was seen a few times. The chain recombines TRBV11-2 with TRBJ2-3; D may be TRBD1 (8 bases). Germline V gene data show CDR1 as SGHAT and CDR2 as FQNNGV. The V end was cut by 4 bases, the J end by 4 bases, with 24 bases between. CDR3 length equals 18 residues. The CDR3 protein is CASSYNPGGQGGADTQYF. The CDR3 DNA sequence: TGTGCCAGCAGCTATAATCCGGGAGGACAGGGTGGGGCAGATACGCAGTATTTT.

The rearrangement uses TRBV6-5 and TRBJ1-5; 9 bases are a match to TRBD1. The CDR3 runs to 13 residues. The germline CDR1 and CDR2 sequences are MNHEY and SVGAGI. The V segment lost 4 bases and the J segment 10 bases; nucleotides outside the gene matches: 5. The CDR3 DNA follows: TGTGCCAGCAGTTCGGACAGGGGTAGACCCCAGCATTTT. Translation gives CASSSDRGRPQHF.

The V call is TRBV2, the J call TRBJ1-1; D gene uncertain. Germline-derived CDR1 and CDR2 are SNHLY and FYNNEI. The CDR3 loop spans 14 amino acids. Trimming took off 4 bases at V and 3 bases at J, with 12 bases between the two ends. The CDR3 coding sequence is TGTGCCAGCAGTGGATACGGGGATGACACTGAAGCTTTCTTT. This codes for CASSGYGDDTEAFF. Full variable domain (outside the CDR3, taken from reference TRBV2 and TRBJ1-1): EPEVTQTPSHQVTQMGQEVILRCVPISNHLYFYWYRQILGQKVEFLVSFYNNEISEKSEIFDDQFSVERPDGSNFTLKIRSTKLEDSAMYFCASSGYGDDTEAFFGQGTRLTVV.

The chain is built from TRBV5-1 and TRBJ2-7; 10 nucleotides line up with TRBD2. CDR3 length: 14 residues. CDR1 SGHRS and CDR2 YFSETQ come from the germline V gene. Trimming took 0 bases from V and 3 from J; bases not matched to a gene: 0. The CDR3 DNA follows: TGCGCCAGCAGCTTGGCTAGCGGGAGCTACGAGCAGTACTTC. It translates to CASSLASGSYEQYF.

The chain employs TRBV7-3 and TRBJ2-1, with no clear D. Trimming took 3 bases from V and 3 from J, leaving 6 bases between them. CDR3 length: 13 residues. Germline values: CDR1 SGHTA, CDR2 FQGTGA. CDR3 nucleotide sequence: TGTGCCAGCAGCTTTGTCGGCTACAATGAGCAGTTCTTC. This translates into CASSFVGYNEQFF. Full variable domain (remainder filled in from reference TRBV7-3 and TRBJ2-1): GAGVSQTPSNKVTEKGKYVELRCDPISGHTALYWYRQSLGQGPEFLIYFQGTGAADDSGLPNDRFFAVRPEGSVSTLKIQRTERGDSAVYLCASSFVGYNEQFFGPGTRLTVL.

The V call is TRBV7-9, the J call TRBJ2-7, with D possibly matching TRBD2 (6 bases). There are 17 residues in the CDR3. Trimming left V 2 bases short and J 2 bases short, with 19 bases between. Germline-derived CDR1 and CDR2 are SEHNR and FQNEAQ (reference sequence). CDR3: CASSLPLGGATPYEQYF. DNA of the CDR3: TGTGCCAGCAGCTTACCTCTGGGAGGAGCAACTCCCTACGAGCAGTACTTC.

The J gene is TRBJ2-3, the V gene TRBV4-2, with TRBD2 matching 14 bases. CDR3 length: 19 amino acids. Germline V gene lookup returns CDR1 LGHNA and CDR2 YNFKEQ. With 0 bases clipped from V and 6 bases from J, the junction kept 11 bases outside the gene matches. Written as DNA, the CDR3 is TGTGCCAGCAGCCAAGACTTCTCGGGACTAGCGGGAGAAAGGGATACGCAGTATTTT. Translation gives CASSQDFSGLAGERDTQYF.

This rearrangement joins TRBV28 to TRBJ1-2; no reliable D call. This CDR3 has 16 amino acids. Germline CDR1 reads MDHEN; CDR2 reads SYDVKM. The ends were cut back, 1 base at V and 2 bases at J, with 14 bases in the middle. The CDR3 coding sequence is TGTGCCAGCAGTTTATTGCCAAGTGGACTCAACTATGGCTACACCTTC. Its protein product is CASSLLPSGLNYGYTF.

This chain joins TRBV10-3 and TRBJ2-1; 14 bases line up with TRBD2. Germline trimming cut 9 bases from V and 7 bases from J; bases unmatched to any gene: 11. The CDR3 sequence is 16 residues long. Germline lookup yields CDR1 ENHRY and CDR2 SYGVKD. The CDR3 nucleotides read TGTGCCATTGGGACTAGCGGGAGAGTATACACGAATGAGCAGTTCTTC. It codes for CAIGTSGRVYTNEQFF.

The chain is built from TRBV5-1 and TRBJ1-1; D unresolved. This CDR3 spans 13 amino acids. V shed 5 bases and J shed 1 base, with 9 bases lying between them. Per the germline V gene, CDR1 is SGHRS and CDR2 is YFSETQ. In DNA, the CDR3 is TGCGCCAGCAGACTGGGAGAGAACACTGAAGCTTTCTTT. Translating it yields CASRLGENTEAFF.

CDR3 sequence (DNA): TGTGCCAGCAGCCAAGATATGGGCGGGGGCAGGGTGGCCAAAAACATTCAGTACTTC. Translation: CASSQDMGGGRVAKNIQYF. The rearrangement joins TRBV4-2 to TRBJ2-4; D possibly corresponds to TRBD2 (7 bases). Germline CDR1 is LGHNA and CDR2 is YNFKEQ. The CDR3 spans 19 residues. Trimming took 0 bases from V and 1 from J, leaving 19 bases between them.

The sample holds a few counts of this clone. CDR3 coding DNA: TGTGCCAGCAGCTTAAATGGCGGGAGGGCCATCAATGAGCAGTTCTTC. Translating gives CASSLNGGRAINEQFF. This sequence joins TRBV7-3 and TRBJ2-1; 9 bases agree with TRBD2. Germline V gene lookup returns CDR1 SGHTA and CDR2 FQGTGA. CDR3 length: 16 amino acids. V gave up 1 base and J gave up 6 bases; unmatched junction bases: 7.

This clone appeared once. This chain uses TRBV7-6 with TRBJ2-5; possible D gene TRBD1, 5 bases. This CDR3 contains 15 residues. The V gene lost 4 bases and the J gene lost 5 bases, with 17 bases spanning the gap. CDR1 is SGHVS, CDR2 FNYEAQ, per germline. As DNA, the CDR3 is TGTGCCAGCAGCTCCGCGACAGAGGTGTTGGAGACCCAGTACTTC. This gives the protein CASSSATEVLETQYF.

The chain combines TRBV30 with TRBJ2-7, with D possibly matching TRBD1 (6 bases). The CDR3 extends over 12 amino acids. V shed 5 bases and J shed 3 bases, with 11 bases lying between them. From germline, CDR1 is GTSNPN and CDR2 SVGIG (reference sequence). CDR3 residues: CAWSDRNYEQYF. For the CDR3, the DNA is TGTGCCTGGTCGGACAGAAACTACGAGCAGTACTTC.

The chain is built from TRBV28 and TRBJ2-7; D is possibly TRBD1 (5 bases). This CDR3 region has 13 residues. With 3 bases removed from V and 4 bases from J, the gap between germline ends came to 10 bases. Germline loops: CDR1 MDHEN, CDR2 SYDVKM. DNA for the CDR3: TGTGCCAGCAGTTTGGGCAGGGCATACGAGCAGTACTTC. Its protein is CASSLGRAYEQYF.